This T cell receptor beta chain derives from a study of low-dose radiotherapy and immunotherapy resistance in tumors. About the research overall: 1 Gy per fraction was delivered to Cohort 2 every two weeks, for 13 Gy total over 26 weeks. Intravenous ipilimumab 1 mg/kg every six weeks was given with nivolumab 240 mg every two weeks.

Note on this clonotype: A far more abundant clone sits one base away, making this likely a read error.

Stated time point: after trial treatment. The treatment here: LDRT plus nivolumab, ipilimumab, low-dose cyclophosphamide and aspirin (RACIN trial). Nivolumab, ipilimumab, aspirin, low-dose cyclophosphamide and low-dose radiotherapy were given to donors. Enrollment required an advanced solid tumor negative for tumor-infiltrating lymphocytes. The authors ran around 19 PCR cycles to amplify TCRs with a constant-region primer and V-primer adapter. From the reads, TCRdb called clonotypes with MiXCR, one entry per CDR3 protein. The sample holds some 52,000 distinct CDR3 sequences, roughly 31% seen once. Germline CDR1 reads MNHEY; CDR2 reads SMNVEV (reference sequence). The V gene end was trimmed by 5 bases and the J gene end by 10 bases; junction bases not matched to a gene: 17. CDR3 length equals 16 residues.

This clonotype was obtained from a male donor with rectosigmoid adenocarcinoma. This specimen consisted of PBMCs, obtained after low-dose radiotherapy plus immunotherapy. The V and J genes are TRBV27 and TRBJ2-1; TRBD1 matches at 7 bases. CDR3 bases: TGTGCCAGCAGTCCGCGGACAGGAAAAAACTCCTACGAGCAGTTCTTC. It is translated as CASSPRTGKNSYEQFF.